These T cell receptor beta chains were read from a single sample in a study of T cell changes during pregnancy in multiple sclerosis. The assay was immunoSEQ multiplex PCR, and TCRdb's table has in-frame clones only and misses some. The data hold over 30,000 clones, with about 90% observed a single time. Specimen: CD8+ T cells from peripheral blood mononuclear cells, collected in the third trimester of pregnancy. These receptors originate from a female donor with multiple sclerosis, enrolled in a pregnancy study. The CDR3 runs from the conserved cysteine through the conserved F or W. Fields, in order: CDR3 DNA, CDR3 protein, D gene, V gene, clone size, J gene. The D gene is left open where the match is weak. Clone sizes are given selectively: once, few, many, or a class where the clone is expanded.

TGTGCCAGCAGCGTAGGAGGAGATACGCAGTATTTT CASSVGGDTQYF NA TRBV9 NA TRBJ2-3
TGCAGCGTTCCGTCTGTACAGGCGTATGGCTACACCTTC CSVPSVQAYGYTF NA TRBV29-1 NA TRBJ1-2
TGTGCCAGCAGTTTAACTACGAACACTGAAGCTTTCTTT CASSLTTNTEAFF NA TRBV27 NA TRBJ1-1
TGTGCCAGCAGCTTCGGGACAGTAACTGAAGCTTTCTTT CASSFGTVTEAFF TRBD1 TRBV11-2 NA TRBJ1-1
TGTGCCAGCAGCTTGGGGGACGGGGGTAGTTATGGCTACACCTTC CASSLGDGGSYGYTF NA TRBV5-6 NA TRBJ1-2
TGTGCCAGCAGCCCGGACCCGGGAAGCCAAGAGACCCAGTACTTC CASSPDPGSQETQYF NA TRBV5-4 NA TRBJ2-5
TGTGCCAGCAGTCAGTTATCCACCACCAGAAATGAGCAGTTCTTC CASSQLSTTRNEQFF NA TRBV28 NA TRBJ2-1
TGTGCCAGCAGCTCGAGGGTGGCAGAGGGCGAGCAGTACTTC CASSSRVAEGEQYF NA TRBV7-6 NA TRBJ2-7
TGCGCCAGCAGCCAAGATAGCACAGGGGGCTCCTACGAGCAGTACTTC CASSQDSTGGSYEQYF TRBD1 TRBV4-3 NA TRBJ2-7
TGCGCCACCCGGGAGGGCAGCTCCTACGAGCAGTACTTC CATREGSSYEQYF TRBD2 TRBV5-1 NA TRBJ2-7
TGCGCCAGCAGCCAGGGGACTAGCGTGACAGATACGCAGTATTTT CASSQGTSVTDTQYF TRBD2 TRBV4-3 NA TRBJ2-3
TGTGCCAGCAGCTTAATTCCAGAAATCTATGGCTACACCTTC CASSLIPEIYGYTF NA TRBV7-2 NA TRBJ1-2
TGTGCCAGCAGCTTGGGGCCCCTATGGGAGCAGTACTTC CASSLGPLWEQYF NA TRBV7-3 NA TRBJ2-7
TGTGCCAGCAGCTTAGCGACAGGGGCCAACGTCCTGACTTTC CASSLATGANVLTF NA TRBV7-6 NA TRBJ2-6
TGTGCCAGCAGCCAAGCTGCCCCTTTAGGGGTGATGAACACTGAAGCTTTCTTT CASSQAAPLGVMNTEAFF NA TRBV4-2 NA TRBJ1-1
TGTGCCAGCATGGGACTAGCGGAGAGCACAGATACGCAGTATTTT CASMGLAESTDTQYF TRBD2 TRBV27 once TRBJ2-3